This is a list of T cell receptor beta chains from one sample in a study of T cell responses to AZD1222 COVID-19 vaccine. Produced via immunoSEQ multiplex PCR; TCRdb's table is partial and in-frame only. The profile covers approximately 150,000 clones, with less than 95% appearing a single time and roughly 6% taken by the ten largest. The sample here was peripheral blood, taken 28 days after the second AZD1222 dose. These receptors all stem from an adult who received the AZD1222 COVID-19 vaccine. Each CDR3 is given with its conserved first and last residue. Fields, in order: clone size, CDR3 length, D gene, J gene, V gene, CDR3 DNA, CDR3 protein. A D gene is named only where the DNA matches it firmly. A clone size is listed for some rows: how often the clone was seen (once, few, many), or a class if it is expanded.

>once|15|.|TRBJ2-3|TRBV6-5
TGTGCCAGCAGCGCGGGGCGGCCTAGCACAGATACGCAGTATTTT
CASSAGRPSTDTQYF
>.|15|.|TRBJ2-5|TRBV7-9
TGTGCCAGCAGCTTAAGTCAGGGGCTGGGGGAGACCCAGTACTTC
CASSLSQGLGETQYF
>.|16|.|TRBJ1-2|TRBV5-4
TGTGCCAGCAACCCGGACCGGGTGGTAGCCAACTATGGCTACACCTTC
CASNPDRVVANYGYTF
>.|14|.|TRBJ1-5|TRBV2
TGTGCCAGCAGTGAAGTCGGAGCGCAACCGCCCCAGCATTTT
CASSEVGAQPPQHF
>.|15|.|TRBJ1-3|TRBV27
TGTGCCAGCAGCTATTCAGGGAGCTCTGGAAACACCATATATTTT
CASSYSGSSGNTIYF
>.|14|.|TRBJ2-5|TRBV11-2
TGTGCCAGCAGCTTGAGAGGGGAGTGGGAGACCCAGTACTTC
CASSLRGEWETQYF
>.|12|TRBD2|TRBJ2-7|TRBV6-5
TGTGCCAGCATGGGGGAGGGCTACGAGCAGTACTTC
CASMGEGYEQYF
>.|16|TRBD1|TRBJ1-2|TRBV25-1
TGTGCCAGCAGTGGGCAGGGGGGGCTTACTAACTATGGCTACACCTTC
CASSGQGGLTNYGYTF
>.|15|.|TRBJ1-3|TRBV30
TGTGCCTGGAGTGTAACGGCAGAATATGGAAACACCATATATTTT
CAWSVTAEYGNTIYF
>.|15|.|TRBJ2-5|TRBV3-1/TRBV3-2
TGTGCCAGCACCCCAGGGCAGGGAGGTGGAGAGACCCAGTACTTC
CASTPGQGGGETQYF
>.|16|.|TRBJ1-3|TRBV28
TGTGCCAGCGATACTCTTCCCAGGGGAACTGGAAACACCATATATTTT
CASDTLPRGTGNTIYF
>.|14|.|TRBJ1-1|TRBV6-5
TGTGCCAGCAGTTACTCGACGACTCTCATTGAAGCTTTCTTT
CASSYSTTLIEAFF
>.|15|TRBD2|TRBJ2-7|TRBV4-2
TGTGCCAGCAGCCAAGATAGGGCGGGAGGGGCCGAGCAGTACTTC
CASSQDRAGGAEQYF
>once|13|.|TRBJ2-7|TRBV12-5
TGTGCTAGTGGTGGGGACCTGGGGGGAGAGCAGTACTTC
CASGGDLGGEQYF
>.|17|TRBD2|TRBJ2-2|TRBV5-4
TGTGCCAGCAGGGGGACTAGCGGGGGGAAGAACACCGGGGAGCTGTTTTTT
CASRGTSGGKNTGELFF
>.|14|.|TRBJ2-7|TRBV7-9
TGTGCCAGCAGCTGGGGCAGGGGCTCCTACGAGCAGTACTTC
CASSWGRGSYEQYF
>once|11|.|TRBJ1-2|TRBV5-6
TGTGCCAGCAGCTTTGGGTCGGTGAACACCTTC
CASSFGSVNTF
>.|14|TRBD1|TRBJ2-1|TRBV7-9
TGTGCCAGCAGCAGCCGGGACAGGGAGTTCGTGCAGTTCTTC
CASSSRDREFVQFF
>.|16|TRBD1|TRBJ2-7|TRBV5-4
TGTGCCAGCAGCTCAGATACCGGGACAGGGTCCTACGAGCAGTACTTC
CASSSDTGTGSYEQYF
>.|15|.|TRBJ1-6|TRBV9
TGTGCCAGCAGCGGCGAGACGGCGGTGGGTTCACCCCTCCACTTT
CASSGETAVGSPLHF
>.|15|.|TRBJ2-1|TRBV3-1/TRBV3-2
TGTGCCAGCAGCCAAGAGGTTAGCGTTTACAATGAGCAGTTCTTC
CASSQEVSVYNEQFF
>.|16|.|TRBJ2-1|TRBV28
TGTGCCAGCAGTACGGCGGCGGACCTCCAGGAACATGAGCAGTTCTTC
CASSTAADLQEHEQFF
>few|12|.|TRBJ2-7|TRBV5-1
TGCGCCAGCAGCTGCGACCCATACGAGCAGTACTTC
CASSCDPYEQYF
>.|15|.|TRBJ1-6|TRBV13
TGTGCCAGCAGCGCCAACGGACGGTATAATTCACCCCTCCACTTT
CASSANGRYNSPLHF
>.|17|TRBD2|TRBJ2-1|TRBV25-1
TGTGCCAGCAGTGATCCCCAGCTAGCGGGGGGGTACAATGAGCAGTTCTTC
CASSDPQLAGGYNEQFF
>.|14|.|TRBJ1-6|TRBV18
TGTGCCAGCTCACCAGAAGGGGGTGGTTCACCCCTCCACTTT
CASSPEGGGSPLHF
>.|14|TRBD2|TRBJ2-3|TRBV28
TGTGCCAGCAGCACTAGCGGGAAGGGAGATACGCAGTATTTT
CASSTSGKGDTQYF
>.|16|.|TRBJ2-1|TRBV5-6
TGTGCCAGCAGCTTGATGAGTAGATCAGAGTACAATGAGCAGTTCTTC
CASSLMSRSEYNEQFF
>few|13|.|TRBJ1-2|TRBV19
TGTGCCAGTATGGGGGACACGTTCTATGGCTACACCTTC
CASMGDTFYGYTF
>.|16|.|TRBJ1-4|TRBV19
TGTGCCAGTAGTGATCCGGGACCCCGGCGCGGTGGCCAACTGTTTTTT
CASSDPGPRRGGQLFF
>once|18|TRBD2|TRBJ2-3|TRBV3-1/TRBV3-2
TGTGCCAGCAGCCCGGGGGGACTAGCGGGGGGAAGCACAGATACGCAGTATTTT
CASSPGGLAGGSTDTQYF
>.|14|.|TRBJ1-2|TRBV3-1/TRBV3-2
TGTGCCAGCAGCCAAGATGAGGGGAGGGTTGGCTACACCTTC
CASSQDEGRVGYTF
>.|17|.|TRBJ2-6|TRBV3-1/TRBV3-2
TGTGCCAGCAGCCCAACTCCTCACAGGGCTGGGGCCAACGTCCTGACTTTC
CASSPTPHRAGANVLTF
>.|15|TRBD1|TRBJ1-4|TRBV28
TGTGCCAGCAGCCGACAGGGAGGAACTAATGAAAAACTGTTTTTT
CASSRQGGTNEKLFF
>.|17|.|TRBJ2-2|TRBV11-3
TGTGCCAGCAGCTTATCTCGGGGAACAAGGAACACCGGGGAGCTGTTTTTT
CASSLSRGTRNTGELFF
>.|16|TRBD2|TRBJ2-7|TRBV28
TGTGCCAGCAGTTCTCCTACTAGCGGGAGATCCTACGAGCAGTACTTC
CASSSPTSGRSYEQYF
>.|18|TRBD1|TRBJ2-5|TRBV4-1
TGCGCCAGCAGCCATATGGCGCGAAGAGGGACAGTTAGGGAGACCCAGTACTTC
CASSHMARRGTVRETQYF
>.|11|.|TRBJ2-5|TRBV10-2
TGCGCCAGCGGGCCACAAGAGACCCAGTACTTC
CASGPQETQYF
>.|18|TRBD2|TRBJ2-3|TRBV7-3
TGTGCCAGCAGCTTCTCTGGTACTAGCGGGATTGGCACAGATACGCAGTATTTT
CASSFSGTSGIGTDTQYF
>.|13|.|TRBJ1-3|TRBV4-1
TGCGCCAGCAGCCAAGTTTCTGGAAACACCATATATTTT
CASSQVSGNTIYF
>.|14|.|TRBJ1-6|TRBV6-5
TGTGCCAGCAGGCCCGGGGCAGTCGGTTCACCCCTCCACTTT
CASRPGAVGSPLHF
>.|17|.|TRBJ1-6|TRBV6-2/TRBV6-3
TGTGCCAGCAGTCAGAGCCGGGGAGGCTCCTATAATTCACCCCTCCACTTT
CASSQSRGGSYNSPLHF
>.|16|TRBD2|TRBJ2-3|TRBV5-6
TGTGCCAGCAGCTTAGGACAGACCCTAGCGGGAGATACGCAGTATTTT
CASSLGQTLAGDTQYF
>.|11|.|TRBJ2-7|TRBV6-1
TGTGCCAGCAGTGAAAATAAGGTGCAGTACTTC
CASSENKVQYF